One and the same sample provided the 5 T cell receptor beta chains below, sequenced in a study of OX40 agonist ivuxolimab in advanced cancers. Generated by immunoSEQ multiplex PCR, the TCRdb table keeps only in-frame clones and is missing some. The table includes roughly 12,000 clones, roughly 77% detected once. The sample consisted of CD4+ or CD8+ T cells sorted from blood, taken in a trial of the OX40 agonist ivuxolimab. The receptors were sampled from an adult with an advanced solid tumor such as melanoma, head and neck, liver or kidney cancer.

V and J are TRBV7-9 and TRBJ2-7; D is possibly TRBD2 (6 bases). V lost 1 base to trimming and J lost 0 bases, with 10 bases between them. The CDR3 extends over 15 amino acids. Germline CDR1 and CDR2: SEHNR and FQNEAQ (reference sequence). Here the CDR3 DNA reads TGTGCCAGCAGCTTAGGGGGACTGCACTCCTACGAGCAGTACTTC. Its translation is CASSLGGLHSYEQYF.

In DNA form, the CDR3 reads TGCAGCGTTAGTTTCGGGACAGGTGGCACTGAAGCTTTCTTT. This encodes CSVSFGTGGTEAFF. The chain has TRBV29-1 and TRBJ1-1, with 8 bases aligning to TRBD1. V dropped 5 bases and J dropped 4; count of bases not matched to a gene: 9. Germline CDR1 reads SQVTM; CDR2 reads ANQGSEA. CDR3 length: 14 amino acids.

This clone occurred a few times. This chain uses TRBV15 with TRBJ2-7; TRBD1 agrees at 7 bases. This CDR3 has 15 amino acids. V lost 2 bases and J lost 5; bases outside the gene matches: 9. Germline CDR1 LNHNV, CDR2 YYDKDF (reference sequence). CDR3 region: CATSRTRQGQDEQYF. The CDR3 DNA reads TGTGCCACCAGCAGAACCAGACAGGGTCAGGACGAGCAGTACTTC.

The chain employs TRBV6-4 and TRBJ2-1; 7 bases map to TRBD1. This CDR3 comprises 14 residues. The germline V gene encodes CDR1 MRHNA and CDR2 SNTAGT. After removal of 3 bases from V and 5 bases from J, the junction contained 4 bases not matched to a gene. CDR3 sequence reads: CASSEQGDNNEQFF. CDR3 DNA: TGTGCCAGCAGTGAGCAGGGGGATAACAATGAGCAGTTCTTC.

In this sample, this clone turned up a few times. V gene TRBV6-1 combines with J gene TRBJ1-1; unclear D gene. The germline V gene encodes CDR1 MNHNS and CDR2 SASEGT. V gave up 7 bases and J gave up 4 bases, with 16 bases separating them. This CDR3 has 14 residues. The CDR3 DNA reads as TGTGCCAGCACGCCATTTACGGGAGCCACTGAAGCTTTCTTT. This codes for CASTPFTGATEAFF.